This passage covers 28 T cell receptor beta chains from one sample sequenced in a study of cytomegalovirus exposure and HLA in healthy donors. In the PCR, 60 Vbeta and 13 Jbeta primers were used. Sequencing used immunoSEQ multiplex PCR; TCRdb keeps in-frame clones, though not all of them. The sample lists more than 95,000 clones; under 85% were seen once. Source material: PBMCs. Receptors originate from a man between 50 and 59 years old in good health and CMV-seropositive.

CDR3 in DNA: TGTGCCAGCAGCGTAGATCCCGCAGGGCAAGAGACCCAGTACTTC. Translation gives CASSVDPAGQETQYF. The chain uses TRBV9 and TRBJ2-5, with D perhaps TRBD1 (5 bases). In germline, CDR1 is SGDLS, CDR2 YYNGEE. The CDR3 spans 15 residues. V gave up 0 bases and J gave up 2 bases, with 11 bases separating them.

J is TRBJ1-4 and V is TRBV28; D perhaps matches TRBD1 (6 bases). V lost 6 bases to trimming and J lost 6 bases, with 14 bases between them. Germline V gene data show CDR1 as MDHEN and CDR2 as SYDVKM. The CDR3 covers 14 residues. CDR3 DNA: TGTGCCAGCAGAGCGGGGGGGGCGCATGAAAAACTGTTTTTT. The encoded protein is CASRAGGAHEKLFF.

This clone was counted between two and nine times. This chain joins TRBV5-1 and TRBJ1-6; D ambiguous. The length of the CDR3 is 13 residues. Trimming pared 1 base from V and 7 bases from J, leaving 6 bases between. CDR1 is SGHRS and CDR2 is YFSETQ in the germline V gene. The CDR3 nucleotides are TGCGCCAGCAGCTTGACCGAGAATTCACCCCTCCACTTT. Encoded protein: CASSLTENSPLHF.

DNA of the CDR3: TGTGCCAGCAGTGGACTAGTTCTAGGGGAGCAGTTCTTC. This encodes CASSGLVLGEQFF. The chain has TRBV5-8 and TRBJ2-1; 7 bases fit TRBD2. CDR3 length equals 13 residues. Germline CDR1 and CDR2: SGHTS and YDEGEE. V shed 5 bases, J shed 10 bases, and the junction held 9 bases outside the gene matches.

On this clone: One end of the junction is discordant with germline, which a read error may explain. This chain connects TRBV7-2 to TRBJ2-2; D is undetermined. There are 16 residues in the CDR3. The germline CDR1 and CDR2 sequences are SGHTA and FQGNSA. This CDR3 reads CASSLDGSANAGELFF. The CDR3 DNA reads as TGTGCCAGCAGCTTAGACGGGTCGGCGAACGCCGGGGAGCTGTTTTTT. The full variable domain, completed using reference TRBV7-2 and TRBJ2-2, is GAGVSQSPSNKVTEKGKDVELRCDPISGHTALYWYRQSLGQGLEFLIYFQGNSAPDKSGLPSDRFSAERTGGSVSTLTIQRTQQEDSAVYLCASSLDGSANAGELFFGEGSRLTVL.

This clone appeared once. The chain employs TRBV7-9 and TRBJ1-2, with D possibly being TRBD1 (6 bases). Germline lookup yields CDR1 SEHNR and CDR2 FQNEAQ (reference sequence). V lost 5 bases and J 4 bases, leaving 14 bases between the germline ends. The CDR3 length is 14 residues. The CDR3 protein is CASSETRDTYGYTF. The CDR3 nucleotides read TGTGCCAGCAGCGAAACCCGGGACACCTATGGCTACACCTTC. The full variable domain, completed using reference TRBV7-9 and TRBJ1-2, is DTGVSQNPRHKITKRGQNVTFRCDPISEHNRLYWYRQTLGQGPEFLTYFQNEAQLEKSRLLSDRFSAERPKGSFSTLEIQRTEQGDSAMYLCASSETRDTYGYTFGSGTRLTVV.

This clone appeared once. V gene TRBV14 combines with J gene TRBJ2-3; D is perhaps TRBD1 (5 bases). The CDR3 has 16 amino acids. Trimming removed 0 bases from V and 3 bases from J, with 13 bases in between. The germline gives CDR1 SGHDN, CDR2 FVKESK. In DNA form, the CDR3 reads TGTGCCAGCAGCCAAGATCGCAGGGTTGGTACAGATACGCAGTATTTT. Its protein is CASSQDRRVGTDTQYF.

This clone showed up just a few times. This chain links TRBV28 with TRBJ1-2; TRBD1 matches at 9 bases. The V gene end was trimmed by 1 base and the J gene end by 2 bases; junction bases not matched to a gene: 5. CDR3 length: 16 residues. Germline loops: CDR1 MDHEN, CDR2 SYDVKM. CDR3 sequence: CASSLSGQGKNYGYTF. In DNA, the CDR3 is TGTGCCAGCAGTTTATCCGGACAGGGGAAGAACTATGGCTACACCTTC.

V gene TRBV5-1 combines with J gene TRBJ2-1, with TRBD1 matching over 9 bases. Germline V lookup: CDR1 SGHRS, CDR2 YFSETQ. The J segment lost 4 bases and the V segment lost 2 bases, leaving 4 bases of the junction unmatched. The CDR3 loop spans 15 amino acids. CDR3: CASSFDRGDYNEQFF. The CDR3 bases are TGCGCCAGCAGCTTCGACAGGGGGGATTACAATGAGCAGTTCTTC.

This clone was observed once. The rearrangement joins TRBV7-2 to TRBJ1-2, with TRBD1 as a possible D gene (5 bases). This CDR3 comprises 14 residues. Trimming took off 2 bases at V and 7 bases at J, with 14 bases between the two ends. Germline lookup yields CDR1 SGHTA and CDR2 FQGNSA. The CDR3 sequence is CASSLRTGAIGYTF. The CDR3 bases are TGTGCCAGCAGCTTAAGAACAGGAGCTATTGGCTACACCTTC.

The chain couples TRBV7-6 to TRBJ1-1, with TRBD1 matching 7 bases. The V gene's germline CDR1 is SGHVS and CDR2 FNYEAQ. The CDR3 sequence is 12 residues long. The J segment lost 4 bases and the V segment lost 6 bases, leaving 2 bases of the junction unmatched. The CDR3 nucleotides read TGTGCCAGCAGTCCAGGGGGCACTGAAGCTTTCTTT. Amino acid sequence: CASSPGGTEAFF.

CDR3 sequence: CASSLSTGGYGYTF. The CDR3 bases are TGTGCCAGCAGTCTCTCGACCGGGGGCTATGGCTACACCTTC. The chain is built from TRBV28 and TRBJ1-2; the D gene is possibly TRBD1 (5 bases). Germline V CDR1 and CDR2: MDHEN, SYDVKM. Trimming cost V 5 bases and J 4 bases, with 14 bases left between them. This CDR3 has 14 residues.

In its sample, this clone was seen a few times. The CDR3 is CASSQDGLGDIAKNIQYF. CDR3 in DNA: TGCGCCAGCAGCCAAGATGGCTTGGGCGACATAGCCAAAAACATTCAGTACTTC. V gene TRBV4-1 combines with J gene TRBJ2-4; no definite D call. CDR1 and CDR2 from the germline V gene are MGHRA and YSYEKL. This CDR3 spans 18 amino acids. V gave up 0 bases and J gave up 0 bases, with 15 bases separating them.

The genes are TRBV27 and TRBJ2-1, with 9 bases identical to TRBD1. The CDR3 length is 13 residues. Germline V gene data show CDR1 as MNHEY and CDR2 as SMNVEV (reference sequence). With 5 bases clipped from V and 6 bases from J, the junction kept 2 bases outside the gene matches. The CDR3 DNA reads TGTGCCAGCAGTCGGGACAGGGCCAATGAGCAGTTCTTC. The encoded protein is CASSRDRANEQFF.

This chain links TRBV11-2 with TRBJ2-1, with D possibly TRBD2 on 5 matching bases. This CDR3 region has 14 residues. The V and J ends lost 3 bases and 7 bases respectively, with 13 bases between them. Germline V gives CDR1 SGHAT, CDR2 FQNNGV. CDR3: CASSFEPWENEQFF. The CDR3 bases are TGTGCCAGCAGCTTCGAACCCTGGGAGAATGAGCAGTTCTTC.

This clone has only a few counts. The gene calls are TRBV2 and TRBJ1-5; 8 bases fit TRBD1. This CDR3 is built from 13 residues. The V segment lost 8 bases and the J segment 6 bases; nucleotides outside the gene matches: 6. Germline CDR1 and CDR2: SNHLY and FYNNEI. The CDR3, as DNA: TGTGCCAGCGGGACAGGTTCTCCTCAGCCCCAGCATTTT. Its translation is CASGTGSPQPQHF.

This chain links TRBV4-3 with TRBJ2-6; 12 positions agree with TRBD1. The germline V gene has CDR1 LGHNA and CDR2 YSLEER. The CDR3 consists of 21 residues. V lost 1 base and J lost 1; bases outside the gene matches: 11. The DNA for the CDR3 is TGCGCCAGCAGCCAAGGACCTGGGACAGGGGGCATAATGTCTGGGGCCAACGTCCTGACTTTC. This encodes CASSQGPGTGGIMSGANVLTF.

The chain combines TRBV7-9 with TRBJ2-1; 9 nucleotides match TRBD2. This CDR3 has 15 amino acids. Unmatched junction bases numbered 9, after V lost 6 bases and J lost 6 bases. Germline lookup yields CDR1 SEHNR and CDR2 FQNEAQ (reference sequence). The CDR3 loop reads CASSSREGLSNEQFF. The CDR3 DNA is TGTGCCAGCAGTTCGCGGGAGGGCCTTTCCAATGAGCAGTTCTTC.

The CDR3 spells CASSLGFLAGGTYEQYF. The CDR3 nucleotides read TGTGCCAGCAGCTTAGGTTTTCTAGCGGGAGGAACCTACGAGCAGTACTTC. This sequence joins TRBV13 and TRBJ2-7; 11 bases map to TRBD2. The V gene end was trimmed by 0 bases and the J gene end by 2 bases; junction bases not matched to a gene: 6. Germline V lookup: CDR1 PRHDT, CDR2 FYEKMQ (reference sequence). The CDR3 runs to 17 residues.

The V and J genes are TRBV6-6 and TRBJ2-7, with D maybe TRBD1 (6 bases). The CDR3 is made up of 14 amino acids. The V end lost 4 bases, the J end lost 4 bases, and 14 bases lay between the germline ends. Germline CDR1 is MNHNY and CDR2 is SVGAGI (reference sequence). The CDR3 loop reads CASSSLGTQYEQYF. CDR3 bases: TGTGCCAGCAGTTCCCTCGGGACACAGTACGAGCAGTACTTC.

This sequence joins TRBV5-1 and TRBJ2-1; perhaps TRBD2 as D (5 bases). From germline, CDR1 is SGHRS and CDR2 YFSETQ. The CDR3 loop spans 14 amino acids. Trimming took 4 bases from V and 3 from J, leaving 11 bases between them. The DNA for the CDR3 is TGCGCCAGCAGCCCCCCGGCGGGCTACAATGAGCAGTTCTTC. Encoded protein: CASSPPAGYNEQFF.

The gene calls are TRBV9 and TRBJ2-2, with TRBD1 matching over 7 bases. The V and J ends lost 6 bases and 4 bases, in that order; junction bases with no gene match: 9. This CDR3 has 15 amino acids. Germline assignment: CDR1 SGDLS and CDR2 YYNGEE. CDR3 loop: CASTPTGKSTGELFF. CDR3 coding DNA: TGTGCCAGCACTCCGACAGGGAAGAGCACCGGGGAGCTGTTTTTT.

The chain joins TRBV10-2 to TRBJ1-1; 7 bases are shared with TRBD1. Germline V gives CDR1 WSHSY, CDR2 SAAADI. V dropped 6 bases and J dropped 5; count of bases not matched to a gene: 9. This CDR3 contains 14 residues. For the CDR3, the DNA is TGCGCCAGCAGCTTCGACAGGGACGGGACTGAAGCTTTCTTT. Protein product: CASSFDRDGTEAFF.

V and J are TRBV29-1 and TRBJ2-4, with D uncertain. Trimming took 0 bases from V and 5 from J, leaving 5 bases between them. This CDR3 is 12 amino acids long. Germline V gives CDR1 SQVTM, CDR2 ANQGSEA. CDR3 sequence (DNA): TGCAGCGTTGAAGATCTCCAAAACATTCAGTACTTC. Its protein is CSVEDLQNIQYF. Full variable domain (rest looked up from reference TRBV29-1 and TRBJ2-4): SAVISQKPSRDICQRGTSLTIQCQVDSQVTMMFWYRQQPGQSLTLIATANQGSEATYESGFVIDKFPISRPNLTFSTLTVSNMSPEDSSIYLCSVEDLQNIQYFGAGTRLSVL.

To note about this clone: Other DNA sequences within the sample encode an identical CDR3. V gene TRBV7-9 combines with J gene TRBJ2-2, with TRBD2 matching over 9 bases. The CDR3 is 16 amino acids. After removal of 4 bases from V and 1 base from J, the junction contained 4 bases not matched to a gene. Per the germline V gene, CDR1 is SEHNR and CDR2 is FQNEAQ (reference sequence). In nucleotides, the CDR3 is TGTGCCAGCAGCTCCAAGACTAGCGGGAACACCGGGGAGCTGTTTTTT. Its protein is CASSSKTSGNTGELFF.

CDR3 DNA: TGCGCCAGCAGCTCGACAGGGGGCTTCCCTGAAGCTTTCTTT. Encoded protein: CASSSTGGFPEAFF. The V gene is TRBV5-1, the J gene TRBJ1-1, with 10 bases that match TRBD1. The V segment lost 3 bases and the J segment 6 bases; nucleotides outside the gene matches: 5. Germline assignment: CDR1 SGHRS and CDR2 YFSETQ. The CDR3 has 14 residues.

The rearrangement joins TRBV5-1 to TRBJ2-1, with 7 bases that match TRBD2. Looked up from germline, CDR1 is SGHRS and CDR2 is YFSETQ. V lost 4 bases and J lost 10; bases outside the gene matches: 14. The CDR3 consists of 15 residues. CDR3 amino acids: CASSLGGAGTSEQFF. The CDR3 DNA follows: TGCGCCAGCAGCCTCGGGGGAGCGGGAACTTCGGAGCAGTTCTTC.

This chain joins TRBV2 and TRBJ2-5; TRBD2 aligns across 14 bases. V lost 5 bases, J lost 2 bases, and 10 bases stayed unmatched. In germline, CDR1 is SNHLY, CDR2 FYNNEI. This CDR3 region has 18 residues. This chain's CDR3 is CASSKRLAGGPDQETQYF. DNA of the CDR3: TGTGCCAGCAGTAAGCGACTAGCGGGAGGGCCTGATCAAGAGACCCAGTACTTC.